Sequencing of this T cell receptor (beta chain) was carried out in a study of T cell responses to AZD1222 COVID-19 vaccine. There are 14 residues in the CDR3. Germline CDR1 is SEHNR and CDR2 is FQNEAQ (reference sequence). Trimming removed 4 bases from V and 3 bases from J, with 12 bases in between. This table comes from immunoSEQ multiplex PCR, and its TCRdb copy is limited to in-frame clones, with some not included. The sample lists 120,000 or so clones, about nine tenths occurring once. The specimen was peripheral blood, collected on day 0 of MenACWY control vaccination. The receptor was derived from an adult in good health. The chain joins TRBV7-9 to TRBJ1-2, with TRBD1 as a possible D gene (6 bases). The CDR3 is CASSSGGRDYGYTF. The CDR3, as DNA: TGTGCCAGCAGCTCCGGGGGGCGAGACTATGGCTACACCTTC.